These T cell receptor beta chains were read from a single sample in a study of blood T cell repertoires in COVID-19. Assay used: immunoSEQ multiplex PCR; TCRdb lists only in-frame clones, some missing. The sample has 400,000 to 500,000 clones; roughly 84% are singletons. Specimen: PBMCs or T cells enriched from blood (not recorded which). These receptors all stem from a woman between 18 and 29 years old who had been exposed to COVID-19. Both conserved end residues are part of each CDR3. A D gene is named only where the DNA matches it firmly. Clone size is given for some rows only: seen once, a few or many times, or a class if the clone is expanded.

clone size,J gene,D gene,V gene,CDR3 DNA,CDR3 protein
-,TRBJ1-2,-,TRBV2,TGTGCCAGCAGCCGGGACCTGGGAGGGTATGGCTACACCTTC,CASSRDLGGYGYTF
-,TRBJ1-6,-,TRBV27,TGTGCCAGCAGCCCATGGGCAGGGTCCTTAAATTCACCCCTCCACTTT,CASSPWAGSLNSPLHF
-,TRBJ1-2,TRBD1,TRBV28,TGTGCCAGCAGGTACGACAGGGGTAACTATGGCTACACCTTC,CASRYDRGNYGYTF
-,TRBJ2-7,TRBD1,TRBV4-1,TGCGCCAGCAGTACAGGGGTGAGCTCCTACGAGCAGTACTTC,CASSTGVSSYEQYF
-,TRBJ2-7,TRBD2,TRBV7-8,TGTGCCAGCAGCTGGGGGGGGACTAGCGGGAGTAACGAGCAGTACTTC,CASSWGGTSGSNEQYF
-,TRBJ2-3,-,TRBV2,TGTGCCAGCAGTGTCGACGGGATTGGCACAGATACGCAGTATTTT,CASSVDGIGTDTQYF
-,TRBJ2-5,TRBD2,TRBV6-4,TGTGCCAGCAGTGAGGGAGACTCGGGGGGACAAGAGACCCAGTACTTC,CASSEGDSGGQETQYF
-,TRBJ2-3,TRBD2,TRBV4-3,TGCGCCAGCAGCCAAGTCCGGGACTCTGAACTAGCGGGGGTTTGGGATACGCAGTATTTT,CASSQVRDSELAGVWDTQYF
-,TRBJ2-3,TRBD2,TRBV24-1,TGTGCCACCAGTGATTTCAGCAGCGGGGGCTTCGCAGATACGCAGTATTTT,CATSDFSSGGFADTQYF
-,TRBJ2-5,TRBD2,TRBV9,TGTGCCAGCAGCGTAACCAGCGGGGCACAAGAGACCCAGTACTTC,CASSVTSGAQETQYF
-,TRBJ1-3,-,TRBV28,TGTGCCAGCAGTCCAGACTTCGGGGAAGGTGGAAACACCATATATTTT,CASSPDFGEGGNTIYF
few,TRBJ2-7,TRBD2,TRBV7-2,TGTGCCAGCAGTTTGAGTTCCTCTAGCGGGGTCTCCTACGAGCAGTACTTC,CASSLSSSSGVSYEQYF
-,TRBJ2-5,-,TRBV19,TGTGCCAGTAGTATAGGGCGGGGCGCTACACCTCTCCAAGAGACCCAGTACTTC,CASSIGRGATPLQETQYF
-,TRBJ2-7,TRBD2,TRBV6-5,TGTGCCAGCAGTCCTAGCGGGAGGTTCTACGAGCAGTACTTC,CASSPSGRFYEQYF
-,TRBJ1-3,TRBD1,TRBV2,TGTGCCAGCAGTGAAATAGGGGGCCTCGGAAACACCATATATTTT,CASSEIGGLGNTIYF
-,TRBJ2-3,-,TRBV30,TGTGCCTGGAGTGTGGGACAAAACACAGATACGCAGTATTTT,CAWSVGQNTDTQYF
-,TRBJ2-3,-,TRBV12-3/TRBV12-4,TGTGCCAGCAGTTTAAGCGGCCTGGAGTATTTT,CASSLSGLEYF
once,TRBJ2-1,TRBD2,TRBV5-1,TGCGCCAGCAGCCGGACTAGCGGGAGTAATAATGAGCAGTTCTTC,CASSRTSGSNNEQFF
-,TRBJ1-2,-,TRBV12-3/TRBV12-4,TGTGCCAGTGGACATACCTATGGCTACACCTTC,CASGHTYGYTF
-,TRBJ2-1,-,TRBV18,TGTGCCAGCTCACCGACAGGAGCCGGATACGAGCAGTTCTTC,CASSPTGAGYEQFF
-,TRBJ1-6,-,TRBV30,TGTGCCTGGAGTGATGTACGGGATTTCTATAATTCACCCCTCCACTTT,CAWSDVRDFYNSPLHF
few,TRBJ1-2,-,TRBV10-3,TGTGCCATCAGTGATATTGACAGACTCTTC,CAISDIDRLF
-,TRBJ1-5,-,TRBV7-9,TGTGCCAGCAGCTTGGACAGCGGTTCCAATCAGCCCCAGCATTTT,CASSLDSGSNQPQHF
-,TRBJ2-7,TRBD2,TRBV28,TGTGCCAGCAGTTCCCCCGCCGGGACTAGCTACGAGCAGTACTTC,CASSSPAGTSYEQYF
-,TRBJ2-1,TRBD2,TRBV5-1,TGCGCCAGCAGCTGGACTAGCGGGAGGGCGATTGAGCAGTTCTTC,CASSWTSGRAIEQFF
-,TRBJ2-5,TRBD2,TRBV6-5,TGTGCCAGCAGTAAACTAGCGGGAGTACGGGAGACCCAGTACTTC,CASSKLAGVRETQYF
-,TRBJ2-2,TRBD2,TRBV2,TGTGCCAGCAACCTAGCGGGAGGCGGAACCGGGGAGCTGTTTTTT,CASNLAGGGTGELFF
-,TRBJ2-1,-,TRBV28,TGTGCCAGCAGTTTAGCCCGCAGGGGTTTCTCCTACAATGAGCAGTTCTTC,CASSLARRGFSYNEQFF
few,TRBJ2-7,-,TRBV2,TGTGCCAGCAGGGGAGATAGATACTACGAGCAGTACTTC,CASRGDRYYEQYF
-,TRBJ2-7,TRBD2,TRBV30,TGTGCCTGGAAGAAGGCGGCGGGGGTTCTTTACGAGCAGTACTTC,CAWKKAAGVLYEQYF
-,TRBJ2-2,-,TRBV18,TGTGCCAGCTCACCGGAGGGTACCGGGGAGCTGTTTTTT,CASSPEGTGELFF
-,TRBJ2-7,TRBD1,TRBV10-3,TGTGCCATCAGCGGACAGGGAAACGACGAGCAGTACTTC,CAISGQGNDEQYF
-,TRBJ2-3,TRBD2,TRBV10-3,TGTGCCATCAGTGGTTATACACGACTAGCGGGAGAGGCAGATACGCAGTATTTT,CAISGYTRLAGEADTQYF
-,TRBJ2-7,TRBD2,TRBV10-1,TGCGCCAGCAGTGACCCTAGCGGGGGTCATTACGAGCAGTACTTC,CASSDPSGGHYEQYF
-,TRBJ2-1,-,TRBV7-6,TGTGCCAGCAGCTTCCCACTAGGGAAGAAAAGTGAGCAGTTCTTC,CASSFPLGKKSEQFF
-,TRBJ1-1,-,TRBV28,TGTGCCAGCAGAAACTACAGGGAGTCGAACACTGAAGCTTTCTTT,CASRNYRESNTEAFF
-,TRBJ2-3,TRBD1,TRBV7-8,TGTGCCAGCAGCTTATTTGACAGGGCGGGTGGGGATACGCAGTATTTT,CASSLFDRAGGDTQYF
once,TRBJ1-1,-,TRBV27,TGTGCCAGCAGTTGGAACCGGGATGTGAACACTGAAGCTTTCTTT,CASSWNRDVNTEAFF
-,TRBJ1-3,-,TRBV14,TGTGCCAGCAGCGGAGGGGCCGGAAACACCATATATTTT,CASSGGAGNTIYF
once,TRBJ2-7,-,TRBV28,TGTGCCAGCCACGACAGGTCCTACGAGCAGTACTTC,CASHDRSYEQYF
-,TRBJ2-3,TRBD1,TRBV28,TGTGCCAGCAGTACCCAGGGGACAGGTACAGATACGCAGTATTTT,CASSTQGTGTDTQYF
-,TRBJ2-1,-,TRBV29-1,TGCAGCGTCGACCCAGGGATTGAGCAGTTCTTC,CSVDPGIEQFF
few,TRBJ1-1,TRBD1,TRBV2,TGTGCCAGCAACGTACAGGGGTTGAACACTGAAGCTTTCTTT,CASNVQGLNTEAFF
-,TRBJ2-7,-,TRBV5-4,TGTGCCAGCAGCCCCGGTGTAGGGGACTACGAGCAGTACTTC,CASSPGVGDYEQYF
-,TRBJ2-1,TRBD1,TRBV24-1,TGTGCCACCAGTGGTGAGACAGGGAAATACAATGAGCAGTTCTTC,CATSGETGKYNEQFF
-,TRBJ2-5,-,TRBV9,TGTGCCAGCAGCGTAAGGGGTGCGGAAGAGACCCAGTACTTC,CASSVRGAEETQYF
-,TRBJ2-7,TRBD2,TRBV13,TGTGCCAGCAGCTTGGCTAGCGGGTCCTACGAGCAGTACTTC,CASSLASGSYEQYF
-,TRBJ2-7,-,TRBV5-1,TGCGCCAGCAGCTTAGGGGGAGAGCTTAACTACGAGCAGTACTTC,CASSLGGELNYEQYF
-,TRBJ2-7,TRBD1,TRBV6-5,TGTGCCAGCAGAGCAAGGGGGCTGTCCTACGAGCAGTACTTC,CASRARGLSYEQYF
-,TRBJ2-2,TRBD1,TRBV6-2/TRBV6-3,TGTGCCAGCAGTTATCGGGCAGGGGGACCCGGGGAGCTGTTTTTT,CASSYRAGGPGELFF
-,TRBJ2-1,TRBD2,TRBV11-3,TGTGCCAGCAGCGAAAGACTAGCGGGGGGGCTGAAGGGTGAGCAGTTCTTC,CASSERLAGGLKGEQFF
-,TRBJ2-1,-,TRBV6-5,TGTGCCAGCAGTTACGGACTGTACAATGAGCAGTTCTTC,CASSYGLYNEQFF
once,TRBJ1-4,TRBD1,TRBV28,TGTGCCAGCAGTTTAGAGGGGACAGGGAATGAAAAACTGTTTTTT,CASSLEGTGNEKLFF
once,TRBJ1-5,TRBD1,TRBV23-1,TGCGCCAGCAGTCGCGCTAGGACAGGTAGCAATCAGCCCCAGCATTTT,CASSRARTGSNQPQHF
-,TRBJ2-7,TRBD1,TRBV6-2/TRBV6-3,TGTGCCAGCAGCGCGGACAGGGCCCAGGAGCAGTACTTC,CASSADRAQEQYF
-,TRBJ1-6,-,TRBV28,TGTGCCAGCAGCATAAGGGGTTTGAATTCACCCCTCCACTTT,CASSIRGLNSPLHF
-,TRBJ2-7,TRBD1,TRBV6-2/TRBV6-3,TGTGCCAGCAGTTACTTATCGGACAGGGGGCGCCCCCCCGCCTACGAGCAGTACTTC,CASSYLSDRGRPPAYEQYF
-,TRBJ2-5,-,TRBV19,TGTGCCAGTAACCTCCAGGGCGAGACCCAGTACTTC,CASNLQGETQYF
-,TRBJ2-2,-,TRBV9,TGTGCCAGCAGCGTCCTAGTAATCGGGGAGCTGTTTTTT,CASSVLVIGELFF